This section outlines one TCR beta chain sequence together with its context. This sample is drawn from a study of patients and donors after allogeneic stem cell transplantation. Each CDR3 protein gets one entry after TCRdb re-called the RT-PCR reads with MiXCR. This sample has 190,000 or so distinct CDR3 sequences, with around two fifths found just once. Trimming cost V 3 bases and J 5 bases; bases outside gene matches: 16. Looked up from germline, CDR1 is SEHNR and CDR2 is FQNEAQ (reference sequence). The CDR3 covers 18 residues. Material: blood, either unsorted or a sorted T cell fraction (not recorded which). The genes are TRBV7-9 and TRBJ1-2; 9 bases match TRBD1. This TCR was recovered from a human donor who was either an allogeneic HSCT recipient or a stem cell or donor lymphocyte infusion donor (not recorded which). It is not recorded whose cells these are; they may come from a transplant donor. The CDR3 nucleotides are TGTGCCAGCAGCTTCCCGACAACCCCCTCGACAGGGGGTTATGGCTACACCTTC. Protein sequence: CASSFPTTPSTGGYGYTF.